The present TCR beta chain was sequenced within a study of T cells in localized non-small cell lung cancer. Here immunoSEQ multiplex PCR was the method, and the copy in TCRdb shows in-frame clones only, minus some. The sample includes around 1,600 clones, around 35% of them seen just once. This CDR3 has 15 residues. The germline V gene has CDR1 MNHGY and CDR2 SAAAGT. Trimming removed 5 bases from V and 2 bases from J; junction bases left unmatched: 7. Study-level findings and limits: Within adjacent lung there appeared a median roughly 60 of the top 100 tumor clones. Because researchers sequenced only one region of the tumor, heterogeneity is still possible. A raised T cell density in blood coincided with lengthier overall survival.

Of note for this clone: Its matching antigen is unknown.

This TCR derives from a female donor over 55 with stage I lung adenocarcinoma. The chain is built from TRBV6-8 and TRBJ1-1; 8 positions match TRBD1. The specimen was lung tumor tissue, collected before any cancer treatment. The CDR3 region has the DNA TGTGCCAGCAGTCCTCTGACAGGGGCCAACACTGAAGCTTTCTTT. The encoded protein is CASSPLTGANTEAFF.